These 2 T cell receptor beta chains came from one sample sequenced in a study of blood T cell repertoires in COVID-19. Produced via immunoSEQ multiplex PCR; TCRdb's table is partial and in-frame only. In the table there are under 15,000 clones, 65% to 90% of which are singletons. The specimen was peripheral blood. These receptors originate from a man in his forties with active or convalescent COVID-19.

This clone was seen once. This chain joins TRBV24-1 and TRBJ2-2; D is ambiguous. The CDR3 extends over 14 amino acids. The V gene lost 0 bases and the J gene lost 3 bases, with 4 bases spanning the gap. Germline loops: CDR1 KGHDR, CDR2 SFDVKD. In DNA form, the CDR3 reads TGTGCCACCAGTGATTTGCCGTACACCGGGGAGCTGTTTTTT. It is translated as CATSDLPYTGELFF.

The J gene is TRBJ2-7, the V gene TRBV6-5, with TRBD1 matching over 7 bases. The germline V gene has CDR1 MNHEY and CDR2 SVGAGI. This CDR3 region has 13 residues. Trimming at V came to 4 bases and at J to 5 bases, leaving 5 bases not matched to a gene. CDR3 in DNA: TGTGCCAGCAGTTCCAGACAGGGTAACGAGCAGTACTTC. This sequence encodes CASSSRQGNEQYF.